Listed below are T cell receptor beta chains from one sample, sequenced in a study of cytomegalovirus exposure and HLA in healthy donors. The repertoire was sequenced with immunoSEQ multiplex PCR; TCRdb's copy has only in-frame clones and lacks some. This sample carries more than 110,000 clones, roughly 77% of them seen once, and the ten largest clones take 2% to 2.5%. Sample: PBMCs. These receptors were taken from a man aged 25-45 years in good health and CMV-seronegative. Both conserved end residues are trimmed from each CDR3.

V,J,CDR3
TRBV5-1,TRBJ2-7,ASSPMTGGGPYEQY
TRBV7-2,TRBJ1-4,ASRKRTGDREKLF
TRBV6-1,TRBJ2-1,ASSVGLAYNEQF
TRBV5-1,TRBJ2-2,ASSLGLAANTGELF
TRBV28,TRBJ2-7,ASNRGQGFEQY
TRBV5-1,TRBJ2-7,ASSIGTSGGGYSYEQY
TRBV5-8,TRBJ1-4,ASSLLPEGAMEKLF
TRBV2,TRBJ1-1,ASDSTGLGSEAF
TRBV13,TRBJ2-3,ASSSGLEGYTQY
TRBV5-1,TRBJ2-5,ASSQGTNQETQY
TRBV28,TRBJ1-5,ASSLPAGQGNSNQPQH
TRBV7-8,TRBJ1-1,ASSAQGGTEAF
TRBV27,TRBJ2-7,ASSSLYEQY
TRBV5-5,TRBJ2-7,ASSPIGDTLLYEQY
TRBV6-1,TRBJ2-2,ASRRQENTGELF
TRBV9,TRBJ1-2,ASSVGIRDRAINYGYT
TRBV2,TRBJ2-4,ASGTGGAGTIQY